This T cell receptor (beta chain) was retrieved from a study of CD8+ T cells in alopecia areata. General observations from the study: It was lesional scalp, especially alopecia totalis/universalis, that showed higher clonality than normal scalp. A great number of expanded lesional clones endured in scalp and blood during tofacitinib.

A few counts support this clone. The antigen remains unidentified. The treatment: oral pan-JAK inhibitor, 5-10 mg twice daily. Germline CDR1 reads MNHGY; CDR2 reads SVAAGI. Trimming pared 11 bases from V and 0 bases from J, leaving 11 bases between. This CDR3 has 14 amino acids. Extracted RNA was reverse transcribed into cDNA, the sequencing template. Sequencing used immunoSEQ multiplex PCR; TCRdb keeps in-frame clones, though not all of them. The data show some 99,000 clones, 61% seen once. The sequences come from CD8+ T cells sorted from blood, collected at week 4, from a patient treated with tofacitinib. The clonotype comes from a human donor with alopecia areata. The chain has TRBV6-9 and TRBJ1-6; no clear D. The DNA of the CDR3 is TGTGCCTATGACGTGAGCTCCTATAATTCACCCCTCCACTTT. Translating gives CAYDVSSYNSPLHF.